Each of the 18 T cell receptor beta chains below was sequenced from the same sample in a study of T cells after yellow fever vaccination. TCRdb fed the 5' RACE reads into MiXCR, producing one record per CDR3 protein. The sample records 300,000 or so distinct CDR3 sequences, over 10% being singletons. Sequenced here: CD4+ T cells sorted from PBMCs, sampled 45 days after the yellow fever booster vaccination. Source of these receptors: a man younger than 45 who received the YFV17D yellow fever vaccine.

This clonotype was observed many times. The chain is built from TRBV20-1 and TRBJ2-7, with D tentatively TRBD1 (5 bases). CDR1 DFQATT and CDR2 SNEGSKA come from the germline V gene (reference sequence). With 5 bases removed from V and 0 bases from J, the gap between germline ends came to 14 bases. The CDR3 extends over 14 amino acids. CDR3 residues: CSASTVPHSYEQYF. The CDR3 DNA reads TGCAGTGCTTCGACAGTCCCTCACTCCTACGAGCAGTACTTC.

This chain links TRBV5-1 with TRBJ2-5; D might be TRBD2 (6 bases). Germline CDR1 reads SGHRS; CDR2 reads YFSETQ. The CDR3 spans 12 residues. V was shortened by 4 bases and J by 6 bases, with 10 bases between the two germline ends. The CDR3 is CASSPEGQTQYF. The CDR3, as DNA: TGCGCCAGCAGCCCGGAGGGACAGACCCAGTACTTC.

Only a few counts were recorded for this clonotype. V and J are TRBV7-9 and TRBJ1-2, with D unclear. The CDR3 spans 15 residues. V lost 2 bases and J 0 bases, leaving 10 bases between the germline ends. Germline V CDR1 and CDR2: SEHNR, FQNEAQ (reference sequence). In nucleotides, the CDR3 is TGTGCCAGCAGCTTAAGGACGGACCCTAACTATGGCTACACCTTC. Its translation: CASSLRTDPNYGYTF.

The chain carries TRBV24-1 and TRBJ1-1; TRBD1 might be the D (5 bases). Germline-derived CDR1 and CDR2 are KGHDR and SFDVKD. This CDR3 has 14 amino acids. V was pared by 5 bases and J by 1 base, with 10 bases between. The CDR3 protein is CATSVSGRNTEAFF. The CDR3, as DNA: TGTGCCACCAGTGTGTCAGGGAGGAACACTGAAGCTTTCTTT.

The table lists this clonotype with a few counts. The chain couples TRBV11-2 to TRBJ2-7; 7 bases align to TRBD1. V was pared by 2 bases and J by 6 bases, with 7 bases of the junction left unmatched. The germline CDR1 and CDR2 sequences are SGHAT and FQNNGV. The CDR3 totals 14 residues. CDR3 region: CASSLKTGSSEQYF. The CDR3, as DNA: TGTGCCAGCAGCTTAAAGACAGGGTCTAGCGAGCAGTACTTC.

The table lists this clonotype with a few counts. J is TRBJ2-7 and V is TRBV5-1, with 9 bases that match TRBD1. Germline lookup yields CDR1 SGHRS and CDR2 YFSETQ. The CDR3 is 12 residues long. V lost 4 bases to trimming and J lost 8 bases; unmatched junction nucleotides: 4. In DNA, the CDR3 is TGCGCCAGCAGCCCGGGACAGGGAAAGCAGTACTTC. As protein: CASSPGQGKQYF.

This clonotype was recorded a few times. This sequence joins TRBV6-1 and TRBJ1-1; 8 nucleotides match TRBD1. Germline CDR1 MNHNS, CDR2 SASEGT. CDR3 length: 13 residues. J lost 1 base, V lost 6 bases, and 1 base had no gene match. The CDR3 here is CASRGTGNTEAFF. The CDR3 DNA reads TGTGCCAGCAGGGGGACAGGGAACACTGAAGCTTTCTTT.

The rearrangement uses TRBV20-1 and TRBJ2-7; either TRBD1 or TRBD2 may supply D (5 bases each). CDR1 DFQATT and CDR2 SNEGSKA come from the germline V gene (reference sequence). The CDR3 has 12 amino acids. This CDR3 is CIGVRADYEQYF. CDR3 in DNA: TGCATCGGGGTCAGGGCGGACTACGAGCAGTACTTC.

The chain uses TRBV5-6 and TRBJ2-1; perhaps TRBD1 as D (6 bases). The V gene's germline CDR1 is SGHDT and CDR2 YYEEEE. CDR3 length equals 15 residues. Trimming took off 3 bases at V and 8 bases at J, with 18 bases between the two ends. The CDR3 protein is CASSYPGHPPDEQFF. CDR3 nucleotides: TGTGCCAGCAGCTACCCGGGACACCCTCCGGATGAGCAGTTCTTC.

J is TRBJ2-7 and V is TRBV12-3 or TRBV12-4, with TRBD1 identical over 9 bases. The CDR3 contains 16 residues. V shed 3 bases, J shed 3 bases, and the junction held 9 bases outside the gene matches. The CDR3 DNA reads as TGTGCCAGCAGTTTCCACATCGGGACAGGGAACTACGAGCAGTACTTC. It yields the protein CASSFHIGTGNYEQYF.

The sample holds a few counts of this clonotype. CDR3 DNA: TGCGCCAGCAGCCCGAGGGACTCTGGGGCCAACGTCCTGACTTTC. Translated: CASSPRDSGANVLTF. The chain joins TRBV5-1 to TRBJ2-6, with D possibly TRBD2 on 5 matching bases. CDR1 is SGHRS, CDR2 YFSETQ, per germline. CDR3 length: 15 amino acids. V lost 4 bases and J 0 bases, leaving 8 bases between the germline ends.

This clonotype has a handful of counts. V usage is TRBV12-3 or TRBV12-4 and J usage is TRBJ1-4; the match to TRBD1 covers 10 bases. The CDR3 totals 16 residues. V trimming: 5 bases; J trimming: 7 bases; junction bases outside the gene matches: 10. The CDR3 DNA follows: TGTGCCAGCAGTCCTGATATCGGACAGGGGGGTGAAAAACTGTTTTTT. It yields the protein CASSPDIGQGGEKLFF.

V usage is TRBV11-3 and J usage is TRBJ2-1; TRBD2 aligns across 14 bases. In germline, CDR1 is SGHNT, CDR2 YENEEA. This CDR3 spans 16 amino acids. Losses at the gene ends were 5 bases for V and 8 bases for J; bases not matched to a gene: 8. The CDR3 DNA sequence: TGTGCCAGCAGCCGACTAGCGGGAGGGCGGGGAGATGAGCAGTTCTTC. As protein: CASSRLAGGRGDEQFF.

This clonotype was counted many times. The CDR3 protein is CSAPGTSKQFF. The CDR3 nucleotides read TGCAGTGCTCCCGGGACTAGCAAACAGTTCTTC. V gene TRBV20-1 combines with J gene TRBJ2-1; 9 bases align to TRBD2. This CDR3 is 11 amino acids long. V gave up 5 bases and J gave up 13 bases; unmatched junction bases: 6. Germline-derived CDR1 and CDR2 are DFQATT and SNEGSKA (reference sequence).

The table lists this clonotype with many counts. The chain has TRBV5-1 and TRBJ2-3, with a tentative D call TRBD2 (6 bases). The CDR3 length is 15 residues. Trimming removed 0 bases from V and 5 bases from J, with 13 bases in between. Germline V gene data show CDR1 as SGHRS and CDR2 as YFSETQ. The DNA for the CDR3 is TGCGCCAGCAGCTTGGGCGCTAGCGTCAAAGATACGCAGTATTTT. The encoded protein is CASSLGASVKDTQYF.

This clonotype showed up just a few times. The chain recombines TRBV12-3 or TRBV12-4 with TRBJ2-2; no clear D. With 3 bases removed from V and 9 bases from J, the gap between germline ends came to 14 bases. The CDR3 is 14 amino acids. The CDR3 coding sequence is TGTGCCAGCAGTTTCTCCCTAGGTGGCAGGGAGCTGTTTTTT. This translates into CASSFSLGGRELFF.

This clonotype was picked up a small number of times. J is TRBJ2-5 and V is TRBV29-1; D tentatively fits TRBD1 or TRBD2 (5 bases each). V was pared by 7 bases and J by 1 base, with 10 bases between. Looked up from germline, CDR1 is SQVTM and CDR2 is ANQGSEA. The CDR3 is 12 residues long. CDR3 nucleotides: TGCAGCGGCAGGGACCCCCAAGAGACCCAGTACTTC. Its protein product is CSGRDPQETQYF.

V gene TRBV7-9 combines with J gene TRBJ2-5; tentative D call: TRBD1 (6 bases). The V end was cut by 5 bases, the J end by 5 bases, with 18 bases between. Germline values: CDR1 SEHNR, CDR2 FQNEAQ (reference sequence). The CDR3 is made up of 15 amino acids. CDR3 amino acids: CASSRRQADMETQYF. CDR3 sequence (DNA): TGTGCCAGCAGCCGGCGACAGGCCGACATGGAGACCCAGTACTTC. The complete variable domain, with remaining parts taken from reference TRBV7-9 and TRBJ2-5, reads DTGVSQNPRHKITKRGQNVTFRCDPISEHNRLYWYRQTLGQGPEFLTYFQNEAQLEKSRLLSDRFSAERPKGSFSTLEIQRTEQGDSAMYLCASSRRQADMETQYFGPGTRLLVL.